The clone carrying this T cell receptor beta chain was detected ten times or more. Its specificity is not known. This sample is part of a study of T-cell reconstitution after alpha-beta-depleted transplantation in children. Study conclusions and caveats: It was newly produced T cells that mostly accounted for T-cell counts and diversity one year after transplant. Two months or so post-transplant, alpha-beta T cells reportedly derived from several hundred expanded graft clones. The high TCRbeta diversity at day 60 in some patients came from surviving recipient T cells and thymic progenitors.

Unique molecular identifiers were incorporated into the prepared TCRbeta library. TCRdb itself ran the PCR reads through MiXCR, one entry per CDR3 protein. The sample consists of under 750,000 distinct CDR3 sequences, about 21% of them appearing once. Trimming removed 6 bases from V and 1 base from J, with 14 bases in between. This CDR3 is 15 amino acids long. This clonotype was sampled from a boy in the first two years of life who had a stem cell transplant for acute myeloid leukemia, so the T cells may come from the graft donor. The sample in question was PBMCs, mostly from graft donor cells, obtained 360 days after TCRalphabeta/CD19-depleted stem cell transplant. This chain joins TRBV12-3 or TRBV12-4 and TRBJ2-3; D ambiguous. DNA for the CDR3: TGTGCCAGCAGCCTACTTCAGTCTCGCACAGATACGCAGTATTTT. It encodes CASSLLQSRTDTQYF.